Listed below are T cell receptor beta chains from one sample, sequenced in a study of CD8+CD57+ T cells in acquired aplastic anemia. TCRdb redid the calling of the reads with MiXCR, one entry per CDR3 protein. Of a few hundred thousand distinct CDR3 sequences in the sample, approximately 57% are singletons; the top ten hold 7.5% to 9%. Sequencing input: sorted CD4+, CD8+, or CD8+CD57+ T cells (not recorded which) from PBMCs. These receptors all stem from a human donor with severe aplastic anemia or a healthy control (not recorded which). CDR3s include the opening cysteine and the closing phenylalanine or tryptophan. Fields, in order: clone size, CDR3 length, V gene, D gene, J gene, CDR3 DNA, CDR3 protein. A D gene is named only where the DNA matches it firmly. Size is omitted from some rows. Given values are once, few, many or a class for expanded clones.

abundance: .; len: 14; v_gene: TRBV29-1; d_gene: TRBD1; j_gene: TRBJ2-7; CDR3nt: TGCAGCGTTGTTCCGGGACAGTTAACCTACGAGCAGTACTTC; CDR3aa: CSVVPGQLTYEQYF
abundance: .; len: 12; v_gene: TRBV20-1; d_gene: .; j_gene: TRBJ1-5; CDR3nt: TGCAGTGCTACCCAACAGGATCAGCCCCAGCATTTT; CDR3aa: CSATQQDQPQHF
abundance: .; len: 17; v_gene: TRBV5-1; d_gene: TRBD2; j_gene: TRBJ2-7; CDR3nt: TGCGCCAGCAGCTTACTGTCCCCGGGACTAGCTTCCTACGAGCAGTACTTC; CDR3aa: CASSLLSPGLASYEQYF
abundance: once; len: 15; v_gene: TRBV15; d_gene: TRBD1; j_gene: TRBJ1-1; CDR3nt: TGTGCCACCAGCAGTTCCATTACAGGGGGTACTGAAGCTTTCTTT; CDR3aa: CATSSSITGGTEAFF
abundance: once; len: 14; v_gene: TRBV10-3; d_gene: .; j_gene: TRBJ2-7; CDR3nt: TGTGCCATCAGTGTAAGAGGGGCGGAGGTCAAGCAGTACTTC; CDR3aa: CAISVRGAEVKQYF
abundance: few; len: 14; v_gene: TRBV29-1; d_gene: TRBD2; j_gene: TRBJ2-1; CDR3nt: TGCAGCGTTGGGCAGGTGGGGGGGACCTCCTCGCAGTTCTTC; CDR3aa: CSVGQVGGTSSQFF
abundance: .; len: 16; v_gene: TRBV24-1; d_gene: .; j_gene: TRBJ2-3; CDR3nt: TGTGCCACCAGTGATCGGACTTCTTCAGGGACAGATACGCAGTATTTT; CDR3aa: CATSDRTSSGTDTQYF
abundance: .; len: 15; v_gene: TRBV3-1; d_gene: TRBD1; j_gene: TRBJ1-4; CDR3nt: TGTGCCAGCAGCCATAGACAGGGGGCTAATGAAAAACTGTTTTTT; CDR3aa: CASSHRQGANEKLFF
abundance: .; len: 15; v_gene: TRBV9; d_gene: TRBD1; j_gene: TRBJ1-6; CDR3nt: TGTGCCAGCAGCCTCCGGACAGGACCGGGCTCACCCCCCCACTTT; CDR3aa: CASSLRTGPGSPPHF
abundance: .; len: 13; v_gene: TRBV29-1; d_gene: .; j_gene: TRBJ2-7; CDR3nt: TGCAGCGTTGTGGTAATCGGGGTGGGGGAGCAGTACTTC; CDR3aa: CSVVVIGVGEQYF
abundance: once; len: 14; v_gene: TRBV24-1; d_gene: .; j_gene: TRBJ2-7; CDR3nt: TGTGCCACCAGTGATTCGTCAGTTTCCTACGAGCAGTACTTC; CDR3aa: CATSDSSVSYEQYF
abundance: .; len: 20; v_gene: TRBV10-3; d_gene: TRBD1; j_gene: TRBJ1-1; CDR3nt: TGTGCCATCAGTGCTTCTAACGGACAGGGGGCGAGTAAGGTGTGCACTGAAGCTTTCTTT; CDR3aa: CAISASNGQGASKVCTEAFF
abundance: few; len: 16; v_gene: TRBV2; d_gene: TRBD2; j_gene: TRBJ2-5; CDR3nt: TGTGCCAGCAGGAAGGGACTAGCGGGGGAAGGAGAGACCCAGTACTTC; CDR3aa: CASRKGLAGEGETQYF
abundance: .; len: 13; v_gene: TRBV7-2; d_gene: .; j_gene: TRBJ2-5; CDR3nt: TGTGCCAGCAGCTTAGGCCTCTCAGGGACCCAGTACTTC; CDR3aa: CASSLGLSGTQYF
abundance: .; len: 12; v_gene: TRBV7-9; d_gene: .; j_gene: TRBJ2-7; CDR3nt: TGTGCCAGCAGCCTAACAACGCGGGAGCAGTACTTC; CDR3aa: CASSLTTREQYF
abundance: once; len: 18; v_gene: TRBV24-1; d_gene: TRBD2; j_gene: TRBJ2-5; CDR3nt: TGTGCCACCAGTGATCCCCTCCTGGGCGGGGGGGCCGGGGAGACCCAGTACTTC; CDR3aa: CATSDPLLGGGAGETQYF
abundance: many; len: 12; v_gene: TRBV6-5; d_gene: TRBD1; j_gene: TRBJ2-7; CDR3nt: TGTGCCACACAGGGGTCCTCCTACGAGCAGTACTTC; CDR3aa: CATQGSSYEQYF
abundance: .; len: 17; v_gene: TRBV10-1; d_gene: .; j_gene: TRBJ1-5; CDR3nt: TGCGCCAGCAGTGAGCGAGTACAAGATTATAGCAATCAGCCCCAGCATTTT; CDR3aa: CASSERVQDYSNQPQHF
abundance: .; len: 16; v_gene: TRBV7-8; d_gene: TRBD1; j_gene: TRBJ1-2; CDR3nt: TGTGCCAGCAGCTTAGGGTGGACAGGGGATAACTATGGCTACACCTTC; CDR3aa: CASSLGWTGDNYGYTF
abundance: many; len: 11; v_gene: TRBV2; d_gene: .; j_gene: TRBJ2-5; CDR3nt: TGTGCCAGCATCATCCGGGACTCGAGTTACTTC; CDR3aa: CASIIRDSSYF
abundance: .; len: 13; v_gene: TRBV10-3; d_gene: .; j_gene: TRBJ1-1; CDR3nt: TGTGCCATTTCCTACAGGAGGGAGGGTGAAGCTTTCTTT; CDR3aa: CAISYRREGEAFF
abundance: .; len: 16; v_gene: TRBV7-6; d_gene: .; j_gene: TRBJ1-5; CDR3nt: TGTGCCAGCAGCCCCGGCAAGGGACTGAGCAATCAGCCCCAGCATTTT; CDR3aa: CASSPGKGLSNQPQHF
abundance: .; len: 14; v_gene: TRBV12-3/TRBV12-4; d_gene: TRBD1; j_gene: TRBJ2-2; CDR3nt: TGTGCCAGCAGTTTTGGACAGGTCACCGGGGAGCTGTTTTTT; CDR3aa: CASSFGQVTGELFF
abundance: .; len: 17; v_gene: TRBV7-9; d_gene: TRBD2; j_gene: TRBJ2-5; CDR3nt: TGTGCCAGCAGCTTGCCGGGACTAGCGGGGGAAGGAGAGACCCAGTACTTC; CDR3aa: CASSLPGLAGEGETQYF
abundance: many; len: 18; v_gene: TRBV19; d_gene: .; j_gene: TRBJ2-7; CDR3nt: TGTGCCAGCTCAGGCAGGGCGGGGGCCAAAAAGAGCTCCTACGAGCAGTACTTC; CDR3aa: CASSGRAGAKKSSYEQYF
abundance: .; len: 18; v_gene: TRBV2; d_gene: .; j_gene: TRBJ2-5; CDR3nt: TGTGCCAGCAGCTCTTCAGGGGGGAACACCGGGGAAGGAGAGACCCAGTACTTC; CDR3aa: CASSSSGGNTGEGETQYF
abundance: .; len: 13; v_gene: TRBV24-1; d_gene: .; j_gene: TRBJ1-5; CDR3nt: TGTGCCACCAGTGAGGGGGGGAATCAGCCCCAGCATTTT; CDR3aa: CATSEGGNQPQHF
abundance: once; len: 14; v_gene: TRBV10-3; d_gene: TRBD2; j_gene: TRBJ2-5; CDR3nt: TGTGCCATCAGTGAGCCGGGACTAGCGGGAGCCCAGTACTTC; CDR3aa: CAISEPGLAGAQYF
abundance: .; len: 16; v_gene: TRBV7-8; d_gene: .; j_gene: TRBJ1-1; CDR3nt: TGTGCCAGCAGCTTAGCATTGGGGGGCGCGGGCACTGAAGCTTTCTTT; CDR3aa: CASSLALGGAGTEAFF
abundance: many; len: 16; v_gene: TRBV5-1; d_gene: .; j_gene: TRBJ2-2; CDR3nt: TGCGCCAGCAGCTTGAGGGAGACCAAAGGGACCGGGGAGCTGTTTTTT; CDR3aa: CASSLRETKGTGELFF
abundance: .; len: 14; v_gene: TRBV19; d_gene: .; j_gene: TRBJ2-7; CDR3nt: TGTGCCAGTAGTCAAGACTATTACCCCTACGAGCAGTACTTC; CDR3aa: CASSQDYYPYEQYF
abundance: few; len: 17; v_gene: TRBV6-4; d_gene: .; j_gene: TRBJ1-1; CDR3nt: TGTGTCAGCAGTGACTCGCCTTTGTCAGAGTCAAACACTGAAGCTTTCTTT; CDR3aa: CVSSDSPLSESNTEAFF
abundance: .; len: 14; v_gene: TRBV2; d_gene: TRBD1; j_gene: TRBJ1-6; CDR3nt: TGTGCCAGCAGCGGAGGACAGGCTAATTCACCCCTCCACTTT; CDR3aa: CASSGGQANSPLHF
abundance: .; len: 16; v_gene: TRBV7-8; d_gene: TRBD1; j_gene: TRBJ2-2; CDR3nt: TGTGCCAGCAGCCCGGACAGGGGACACTCTGGAAACACCGTATATTTT; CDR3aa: CASSPDRGHSGNTVYF
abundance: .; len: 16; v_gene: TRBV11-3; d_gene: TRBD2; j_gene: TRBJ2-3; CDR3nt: TGTGCCAGCAGCCCCGCCCCGGGACTAGGCACAGATACGCAGTATTTT; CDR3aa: CASSPAPGLGTDTQYF
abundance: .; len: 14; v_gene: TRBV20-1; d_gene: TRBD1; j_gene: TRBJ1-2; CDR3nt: TGCAGTGCAACCGGGACAGGGGGCGCCTATGGCTACACCTTC; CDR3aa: CSATGTGGAYGYTF
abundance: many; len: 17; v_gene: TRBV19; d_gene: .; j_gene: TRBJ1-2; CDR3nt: TGTGCCAGTAGTGCGCCAAAACAGGGATTCACTAACTATGGCTACACCTTC; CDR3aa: CASSAPKQGFTNYGYTF
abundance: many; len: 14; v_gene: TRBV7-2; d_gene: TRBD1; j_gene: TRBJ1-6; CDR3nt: TGTGCCAGCAGCTTAGAACAGGGGAGATCACCCCTCCACTTT; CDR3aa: CASSLEQGRSPLHF
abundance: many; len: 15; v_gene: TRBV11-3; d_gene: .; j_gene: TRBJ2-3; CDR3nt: TGTGCCAGCAGCTCGGATGGAGGGGACACAGATACGCAGTATTTT; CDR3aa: CASSSDGGDTDTQYF
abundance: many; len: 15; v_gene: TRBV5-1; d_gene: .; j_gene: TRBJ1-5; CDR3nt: TGCGCCAGCAGCTTGGCCGGAGGGGTCAATCAGCCCCAGCATTTT; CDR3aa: CASSLAGGVNQPQHF
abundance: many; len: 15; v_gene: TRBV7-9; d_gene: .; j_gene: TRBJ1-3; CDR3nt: TGTGCCAGCGCCTCCGGAGGGCCTAAGCGGGACACCATATATTTT; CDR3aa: CASASGGPKRDTIYF
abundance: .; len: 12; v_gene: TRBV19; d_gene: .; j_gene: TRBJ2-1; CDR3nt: TGTGCCAGTAGTATTAGGAACAATGAGCAGTTCTTC; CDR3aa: CASSIRNNEQFF
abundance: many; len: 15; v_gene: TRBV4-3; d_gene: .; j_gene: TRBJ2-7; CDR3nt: TGCGCCAGCAGCCACCGACAGCATTCTTCCTACGAGCAGTACTTC; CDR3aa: CASSHRQHSSYEQYF
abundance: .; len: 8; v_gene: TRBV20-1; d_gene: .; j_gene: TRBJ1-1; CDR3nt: TGCAGAACTACTGAAGCTTTCTTT; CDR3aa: CRTTEAFF
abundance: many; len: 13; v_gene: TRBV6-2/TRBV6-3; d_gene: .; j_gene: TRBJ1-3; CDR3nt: TGTGCCAGCAGTAGGACAGCTGGAAACACCATATATTTT; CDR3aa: CASSRTAGNTIYF
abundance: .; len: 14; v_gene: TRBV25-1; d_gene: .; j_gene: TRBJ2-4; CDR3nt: TGTGCCAGCAGTGCCGGGACCTCAGGGGACATTCAGTACTTC; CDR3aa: CASSAGTSGDIQYF
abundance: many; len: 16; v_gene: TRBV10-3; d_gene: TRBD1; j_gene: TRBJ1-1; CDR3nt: TGTGCCATCAGTGAGTGGTTGGGACAGGGTGGCACTGAAGCTTTCTTT; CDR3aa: CAISEWLGQGGTEAFF
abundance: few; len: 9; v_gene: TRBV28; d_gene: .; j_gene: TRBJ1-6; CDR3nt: TGTGCCAGCAGTTTACCCCTCCACTTT; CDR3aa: CASSLPLHF
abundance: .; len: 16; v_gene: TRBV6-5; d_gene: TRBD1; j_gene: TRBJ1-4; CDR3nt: TGTGCCAGCAGTTACTCGGGGACAGGGGGTTTTGAAAAACTGTTTTTT; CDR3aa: CASSYSGTGGFEKLFF
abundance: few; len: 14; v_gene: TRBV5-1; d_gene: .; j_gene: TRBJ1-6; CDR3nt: TGCGCCAGCAGCTTGGACAGATTTGATTCACCCCTCCACTTT; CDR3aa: CASSLDRFDSPLHF
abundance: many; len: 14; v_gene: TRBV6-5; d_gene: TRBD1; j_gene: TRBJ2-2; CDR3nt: TGTGCCAGCAGCCCCGGGACAGCTACCGGGGAGCTGTTTTTT; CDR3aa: CASSPGTATGELFF
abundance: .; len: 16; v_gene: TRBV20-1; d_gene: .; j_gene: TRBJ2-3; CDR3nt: TGCAGTGCTAGTGGTTTGACAAGGGACGGGTCAGATACGCAGTATTTT; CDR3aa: CSASGLTRDGSDTQYF
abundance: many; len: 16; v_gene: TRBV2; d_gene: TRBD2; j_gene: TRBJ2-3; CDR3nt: TGTGCCAGCAGTGAAATAGGGCTAGCGGGGGGAGATACGCAGTATTTT; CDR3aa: CASSEIGLAGGDTQYF
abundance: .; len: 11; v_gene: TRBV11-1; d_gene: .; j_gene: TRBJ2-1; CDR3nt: TGTGCCAGCACGAACGACAATGAGCAGTTCTTC; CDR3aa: CASTNDNEQFF
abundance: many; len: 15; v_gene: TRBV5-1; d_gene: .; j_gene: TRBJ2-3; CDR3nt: TGCGCCAGCAGCTTGGCCGACGGGACCACAGATACGCAGTATTTT; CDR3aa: CASSLADGTTDTQYF
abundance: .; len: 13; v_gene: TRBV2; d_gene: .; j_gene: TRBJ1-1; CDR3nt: TGTGCCAGCAGTGAGCCGGGACTAGCGACAGCTTTCTTT; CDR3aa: CASSEPGLATAFF
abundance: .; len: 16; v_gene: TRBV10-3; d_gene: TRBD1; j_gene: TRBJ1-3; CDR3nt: TGTGCCATCAGTGAGTCTGGACAGGGGATCGGAAACACCATATATTTT; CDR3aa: CAISESGQGIGNTIYF
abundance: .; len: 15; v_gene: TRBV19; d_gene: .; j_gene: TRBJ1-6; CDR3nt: TGTGCCAGTAACCCCGGTGGGGGGAAGGATTCACCCCTCCACTTT; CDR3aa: CASNPGGGKDSPLHF
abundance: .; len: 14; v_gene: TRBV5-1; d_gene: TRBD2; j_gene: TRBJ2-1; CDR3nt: TGCGCCAGCAGCCTTAGCGGGAGGGAAAATGAGCAGTTCTTC; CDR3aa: CASSLSGRENEQFF
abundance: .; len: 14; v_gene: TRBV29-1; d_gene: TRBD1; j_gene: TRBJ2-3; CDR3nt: TGCAGCGTTTCCGGACAGGTGCGCACAGATACGCAGTATTTT; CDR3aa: CSVSGQVRTDTQYF